The entry below gives a single T cell receptor beta chain sequence along with its context. Its antigen is currently unknown. The data were produced by immunoSEQ multiplex PCR, yet TCRdb's version contains in-frame clones alone and is incomplete. In the table there are 950,000 to 1,100,000 clones, around three quarters of which are singletons. The sample comes from a study of shared clonotypes between healthy human individuals. This CDR3 is 14 amino acids long. The germline gives CDR1 SGHTA, CDR2 FQGNSA. The J segment lost 4 bases and the V segment lost 5 bases, leaving 4 bases of the junction unmatched. Notes on the study in general: Four donors showed sharing of approximately 5% of naive CD4 clonotypes.

This TCR was sampled from a man aged 18 to 30 in good health. Some clones in this sample may be carry-over from other donors' samples. The source material was memory CD4+ T cells from PBMCs. Subset defined: CD45RA-negative fraction. This chain joins TRBV7-2 and TRBJ2-3, with 9 bases lining up with TRBD2. The CDR3 region is CASSQRLAADTQYF. The CDR3 region has the DNA TGTGCCAGCAGCCAAAGACTAGCGGCAGATACGCAGTATTTT.